The 10 T cell receptor beta chains below come from one sample, sequenced in a study of cytomegalovirus exposure and HLA in healthy donors. The primer mix had 60 Vbeta and 13 Jbeta primers. Assay: immunoSEQ multiplex PCR; the TCRdb copy retains only in-frame clones and omits some. Of about 120,000 clones detected, roughly three fifths appear once; the ten largest clones hold under 9.5%. Sample: PBMCs. These receptors were obtained from a woman between 35 and 50 years old in good health and CMV-seropositive.

The chain has TRBV5-6 and TRBJ2-1; TRBD2 aligns across 10 bases. The germline V gene has CDR1 SGHDT and CDR2 YYEEEE. J lost 8 bases, V lost 0 bases, and 5 bases had no gene match. The CDR3 spans 15 residues. CDR3 loop: CASSLETSGTHEQFF. The CDR3 coding sequence is TGTGCCAGCAGCTTGGAAACTAGCGGGACCCATGAGCAGTTCTTC.

In regard to this clone: Sequence at one end of the junction differs from germline and may be a read error. The rearrangement uses TRBV5-4 and TRBJ1-2, with a weak D call TRBD1 (5 bases). The CDR3 spans 16 residues. The germline V gene has CDR1 SGHNT and CDR2 YYREEE (reference sequence). CDR3 coding DNA: TGTGCCAGCAGCTTGGGGGGGGGACGCCTTAACTATGGCTACCCCTTC. This encodes CASSLGGGRLNYGYPF.

V usage is TRBV5-1 and J usage is TRBJ2-1, with 7 nucleotides matching TRBD2. The CDR3 is made up of 17 amino acids. Germline trimming cut 8 bases from V and 0 bases from J; bases unmatched to any gene: 14. The germline V gene has CDR1 SGHRS and CDR2 YFSETQ. CDR3: CARVSSPGGSSYNEQFF. As DNA, the CDR3 is TGCGCCAGAGTGTCCAGCCCCGGGGGGAGCTCCTACAATGAGCAGTTCTTC. Full variable domain (remainder filled in from reference TRBV5-1 and TRBJ2-1): KAGVTQTPRYLIKTRGQQVTLSCSPISGHRSVSWYQQTPGQGLQFLFEYFSETQRNKGNFPGRFSGRQFSNSRSEMNVSTLELGDSALYLCARVSSPGGSSYNEQFFGPGTRLTVL.

In its sample, this clone was seen once. The gene calls are TRBV19 and TRBJ2-3, with 9 bases lining up with TRBD2. CDR1 is LNHDA, CDR2 SQIVND, per germline (reference sequence). V dropped 5 bases and J dropped 2; count of bases not matched to a gene: 2. This CDR3 comprises 14 residues. DNA of the CDR3: TGTGCCAGTAGTCCTAGCGGGATCACAGATACGCAGTATTTT. The encoded protein is CASSPSGITDTQYF. Variable domain in full (rest from reference TRBV19 and TRBJ2-3): DGGITQSPKYLFRKEGQNVTLSCEQNLNHDAMYWYRQDPGQGLRLIYYSQIVNDFQKGDIAEGYSVSREKKESFPLTVTSAQKNPTAFYLCASSPSGITDTQYFGPGTRLTVL.

V usage is TRBV10-3 and J usage is TRBJ1-5; D remains unclear. Germline V gene sequence: CDR1 ENHRY, CDR2 SYGVKD. The CDR3 loop spans 16 amino acids. Trimming took 3 bases from V and 2 from J, leaving 14 bases between them. CDR3 region: CAISERMAEGNQPQHF. The DNA of the CDR3 is TGTGCCATCAGTGAACGAATGGCAGAGGGCAATCAGCCCCAGCATTTT.

This rearrangement joins TRBV5-4 to TRBJ2-1; the match to TRBD2 covers 14 bases. Germline V gives CDR1 SGHNT, CDR2 YYREEE (reference sequence). The CDR3 has 16 residues. The V gene end was trimmed by 0 bases and the J gene end by 8 bases; junction bases not matched to a gene: 4. CDR3 amino acids: CASSLGLAGGGDEQFF. The DNA of the CDR3 is TGTGCCAGCAGCTTGGGACTAGCGGGAGGGGGGGATGAGCAGTTCTTC.

The V gene is TRBV4-1, the J gene TRBJ1-3; 8 nucleotides match TRBD1. This CDR3 comprises 15 residues. Looked up from germline, CDR1 is MGHRA and CDR2 is YSYEKL. The ends lost 2 bases at V and 3 bases at J; junction bases unmatched: 3. The CDR3 DNA sequence: TGCGCCAGCAGCCAATCGGACAGGGTTGGAAACACCATATATTTT. The encoded protein is CASSQSDRVGNTIYF.

This clone was recorded a few times. The chain has TRBV27 and TRBJ2-7, with 7 bases that match TRBD1. This CDR3 is 15 amino acids long. Trimming took 6 bases from V and 4 from J; bases not matched to a gene: 12. The germline V gene encodes CDR1 MNHEY and CDR2 SMNVEV (reference sequence). This CDR3 reads CASSASVGGRYEQYF. The CDR3 DNA follows: TGTGCCAGCAGCGCCTCCGTAGGGGGCAGGTACGAGCAGTACTTC.

This CDR3 is CATQGQGTEAFF. CDR3 in DNA: TGTGCCACACAGGGTCAGGGCACTGAAGCTTTCTTT. J is TRBJ1-1 and V is TRBV18; TRBD1 might be the D (6 bases). Trimming removed 10 bases at V and 4 bases at J, with 13 bases between. This CDR3 contains 12 residues. Looked up from germline, CDR1 is KGHSH and CDR2 is LQKENI.

This clone has only one observation. This CDR3 is CASSQAMGGDEQFF. In DNA, the CDR3 is TGCGCCAGCAGCCAAGCCATGGGGGGAGATGAGCAGTTCTTC. The gene calls are TRBV4-1 and TRBJ2-1, with D maybe TRBD2 (6 bases). Trimming stripped 1 base from V and 8 bases from J, with 12 bases between. Germline V gene data show CDR1 as MGHRA and CDR2 as YSYEKL. The CDR3 spans 14 residues.